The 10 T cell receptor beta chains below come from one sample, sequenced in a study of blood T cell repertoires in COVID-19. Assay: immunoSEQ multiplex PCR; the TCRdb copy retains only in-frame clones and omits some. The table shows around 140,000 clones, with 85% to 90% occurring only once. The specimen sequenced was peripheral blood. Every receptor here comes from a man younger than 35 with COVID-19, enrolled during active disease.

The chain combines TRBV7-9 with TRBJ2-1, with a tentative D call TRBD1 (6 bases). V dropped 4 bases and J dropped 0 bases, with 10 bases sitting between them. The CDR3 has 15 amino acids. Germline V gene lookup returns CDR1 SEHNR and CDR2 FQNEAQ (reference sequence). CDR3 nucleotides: TGTGCCAGCAGCTCAGGGGTCCCCTCCTACAATGAGCAGTTCTTC. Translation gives CASSSGVPSYNEQFF.

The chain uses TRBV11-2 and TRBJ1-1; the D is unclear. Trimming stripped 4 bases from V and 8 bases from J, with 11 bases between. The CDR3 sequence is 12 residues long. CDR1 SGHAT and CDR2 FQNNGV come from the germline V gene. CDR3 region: CASSYRAAEAFF. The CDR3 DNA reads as TGTGCCAGCAGCTACCGCGCGGCCGAAGCTTTCTTT. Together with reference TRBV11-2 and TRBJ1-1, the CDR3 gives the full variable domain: EAGVAQSPRYKIIEKRQSVAFWCNPISGHATLYWYQQILGQGPKLLIQFQNNGVVDDSQLPKDRFSAERLKGVDSTLKIQPAKLEDSAVYLCASSYRAAEAFFGQGTRLTVV.

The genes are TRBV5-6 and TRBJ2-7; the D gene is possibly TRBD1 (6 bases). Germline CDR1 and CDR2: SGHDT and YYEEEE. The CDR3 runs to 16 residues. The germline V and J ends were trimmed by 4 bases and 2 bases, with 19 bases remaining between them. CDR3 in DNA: TGTGCCAGCAGCCCGTCGACCAGGAAGGGGGCCTACGAGCAGTACTTC. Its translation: CASSPSTRKGAYEQYF. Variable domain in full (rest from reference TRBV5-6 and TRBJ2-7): DAGVTQSPTHLIKTRGQQVTLRCSPKSGHDTVSWYQQALGQGPQFIFQYYEEEERQRGNFPDRFSGHQFPNYSSELNVNALLLGDSALYLCASSPSTRKGAYEQYFGPGTRLTVT.

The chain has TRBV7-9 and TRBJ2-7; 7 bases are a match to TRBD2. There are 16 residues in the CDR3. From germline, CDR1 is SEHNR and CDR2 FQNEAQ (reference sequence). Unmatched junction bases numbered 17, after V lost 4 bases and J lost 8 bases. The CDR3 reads CASSSGYPQREAQQYF. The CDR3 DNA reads TGTGCCAGCAGCTCCGGTTACCCCCAGCGGGAAGCCCAGCAGTACTTC.

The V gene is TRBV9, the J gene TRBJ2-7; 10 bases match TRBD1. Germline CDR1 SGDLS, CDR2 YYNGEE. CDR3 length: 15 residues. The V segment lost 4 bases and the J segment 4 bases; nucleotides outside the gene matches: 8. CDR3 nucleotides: TGTGCCAGCAGCCTCACGGGACAGGGGAGTTACGAGCAGTACTTC. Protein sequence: CASSLTGQGSYEQYF. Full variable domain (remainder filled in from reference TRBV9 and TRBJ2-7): DSGVTQTPKHLITATGQRVTLRCSPRSGDLSVYWYQQSLDQGLQFLIQYYNGEERAKGNILERFSAQQFPDLHSELNLSSLELGDSALYFCASSLTGQGSYEQYFGPGTRLTVT.

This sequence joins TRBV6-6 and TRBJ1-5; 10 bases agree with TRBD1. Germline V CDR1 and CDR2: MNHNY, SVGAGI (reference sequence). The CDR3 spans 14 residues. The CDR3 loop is CASRWGQGIQPQHF. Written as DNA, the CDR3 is TGTGCAAGCCGTTGGGGACAGGGGATCCAGCCCCAGCATTTT.

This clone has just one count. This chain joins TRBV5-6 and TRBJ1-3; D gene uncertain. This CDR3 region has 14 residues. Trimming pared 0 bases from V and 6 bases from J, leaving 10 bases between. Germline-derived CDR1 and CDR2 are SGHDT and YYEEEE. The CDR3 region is CASSLGGQKNTIYF. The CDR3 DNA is TGTGCCAGCAGCTTGGGTGGGCAAAAAAACACCATATATTTT.

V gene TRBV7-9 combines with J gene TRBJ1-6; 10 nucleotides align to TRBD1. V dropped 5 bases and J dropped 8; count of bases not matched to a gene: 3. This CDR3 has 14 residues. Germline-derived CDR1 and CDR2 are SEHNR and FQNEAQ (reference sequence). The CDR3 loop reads CASSPGQGYSPLHF. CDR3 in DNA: TGTGCCAGCAGCCCGGGACAGGGGTATTCACCCCTCCACTTT.

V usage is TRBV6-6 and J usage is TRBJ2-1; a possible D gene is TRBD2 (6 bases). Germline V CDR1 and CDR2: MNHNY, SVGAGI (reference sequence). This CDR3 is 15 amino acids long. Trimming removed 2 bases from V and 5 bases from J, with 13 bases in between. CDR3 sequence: CASSYVVAVNNEQFF. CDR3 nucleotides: TGTGCCAGCAGTTACGTGGTAGCGGTGAACAATGAGCAGTTCTTC.

CDR3 DNA sequence: TGTGCCAGCGCTGCCGAGAAGTCAGATACGCAGTATTTT. It codes for CASAAEKSDTQYF. This chain connects TRBV6-4 to TRBJ2-3, with no clear D. CDR3 length: 13 residues. Trimming removed 8 bases from V and 4 bases from J, with 13 bases in between. Per germline, CDR1 MRHNA and CDR2 SNTAGT.